Below are 10 T cell receptor beta chains sequenced from a single sample in a study of OX40 agonist ivuxolimab in advanced cancers. Clones were read by immunoSEQ multiplex PCR, and TCRdb kept only the in-frame ones, dropping some. This table holds 77,000 or so clones, about 88% found once. This specimen consisted of CD4+ or CD8+ T cells sorted from blood, obtained in a trial of the OX40 agonist ivuxolimab. These receptors came from an adult with an advanced solid tumor such as melanoma, head and neck, liver or kidney cancer.

The chain is built from TRBV5-1 and TRBJ2-5; TRBD1 agrees at 8 bases. Germline lookup yields CDR1 SGHRS and CDR2 YFSETQ. The CDR3 is made up of 14 amino acids. V lost 3 bases and J lost 3; bases outside the gene matches: 4. The CDR3 spells CASSSGTGKETQYF. The CDR3 region has the DNA TGCGCCAGCAGCTCAGGGACAGGAAAAGAGACCCAGTACTTC.

On this clone itself: The same CDR3 also results from other DNA sequences found in this sample. The chain is built from TRBV18 and TRBJ2-6; D is uncertain. The V and J ends lost 3 bases and 0 bases respectively, with 3 bases between them. Germline loops: CDR1 KGHSH, CDR2 LQKENI. The CDR3 loop spans 14 amino acids. The CDR3 here is CASSPDSGANVLTF. The CDR3 region has the DNA TGTGCCAGCTCACCGGACTCTGGGGCCAACGTCCTGACTTTC.

The chain uses TRBV19 and TRBJ2-3; TRBD1 is a possible D gene (6 bases). Germline V gene data show CDR1 as LNHDA and CDR2 as SQIVND (reference sequence). V was shortened by 1 base and J by 4 bases, with 18 bases between the two germline ends. The CDR3 is made up of 17 amino acids. The CDR3 bases are TGTGCCAGTAGTATAGTAACAGGGTTAATTCCCGCAGATACGCAGTATTTT. This sequence encodes CASSIVTGLIPADTQYF. Based on the CDR3 plus reference TRBV19 and TRBJ2-3, the full variable domain is DGGITQSPKYLFRKEGQNVTLSCEQNLNHDAMYWYRQDPGQGLRLIYYSQIVNDFQKGDIAEGYSVSREKKESFPLTVTSAQKNPTAFYLCASSIVTGLIPADTQYFGPGTRLTVL.

The genes are TRBV5-1 and TRBJ1-4; no definite D call. The CDR3 has 14 amino acids. Trimming cost V 0 bases and J 8 bases, with 11 bases left between them. Germline-derived CDR1 and CDR2 are SGHRS and YFSETQ. This CDR3 is CASSLGQVGEKLFF. Here the CDR3 DNA reads TGCGCCAGCAGCTTGGGCCAGGTCGGGGAAAAACTGTTTTTT.

V usage is TRBV5-6 and J usage is TRBJ1-1, with D possibly TRBD1 on 6 matching bases. Germline loops: CDR1 SGHDT, CDR2 YYEEEE. CDR3 length: 17 amino acids. V was shortened by 0 bases and J by 4 bases, with 19 bases between the two germline ends. The CDR3 reads CASSLVRAWGARTEAFF. The CDR3 DNA is TGTGCCAGCAGCTTGGTTCGGGCGTGGGGGGCCCGCACTGAAGCTTTCTTT.

The rearrangement joins TRBV19 to TRBJ1-1, with D perhaps TRBD1 (6 bases). The CDR3 sequence is 13 residues long. Germline lookup yields CDR1 LNHDA and CDR2 SQIVND (reference sequence). Trimming took 9 bases from V and 3 from J, leaving 14 bases between them. The chain's CDR3 is CASAQGPYTEAFF. The CDR3 nucleotides read TGTGCCAGCGCCCAGGGGCCCTACACTGAAGCTTTCTTT.

The chain couples TRBV7-2 to TRBJ1-4, with TRBD1 matching 11 bases. Germline lookup yields CDR1 SGHTA and CDR2 FQGNSA. The CDR3 is 16 residues long. V shed 3 bases, J shed 4 bases, and the junction held 4 bases outside the gene matches. In nucleotides, the CDR3 is TGTGCCAGCAGCTTCTCAGGGACAGGGGGTAATGAAAAACTGTTTTTT. Protein product: CASSFSGTGGNEKLFF.

The CDR3 spells CASSLVVGFNEKLFF. In DNA form, the CDR3 reads TGTGCCAGCAGCTTAGTAGTAGGCTTTAATGAAAAACTGTTTTTT. The chain employs TRBV7-2 and TRBJ1-4, with D hard to call. Germline values: CDR1 SGHTA, CDR2 FQGNSA. The CDR3 runs 15 residues. V was clipped by 1 base and J by 4 bases, with 10 bases between them.

This clone showed up just a few times. The rearrangement joins TRBV7-9 to TRBJ1-2; D remains ambiguous. This CDR3 has 12 amino acids. CDR1 and CDR2 from the germline V gene are SEHNR and FQNEAQ (reference sequence). The V end lost 4 bases, the J end lost 4 bases, and 7 bases lay between the germline ends. The CDR3 DNA reads as TGTGCCAGCAGCTCAGGTGGCTATGGCTACACCTTC. Translation gives CASSSGGYGYTF.

CDR3 in amino acids: CASSKGGANTGELFF. CDR3 DNA sequence: TGTGCCAGCAGCAAAGGGGGGGCGAACACCGGGGAGCTGTTTTTT. The chain couples TRBV11-3 to TRBJ2-2, with D tentatively TRBD2 (7 bases). The germline V gene has CDR1 SGHNT and CDR2 YENEEA. CDR3 length equals 15 residues. Trimming left V 5 bases short and J 0 bases short, with 10 bases between.